This T cell receptor (beta chain) was sequenced during a study of blood T cell repertoires in COVID-19. Study background: Samples taken during acute and convalescent COVID-19 were collected in the United States, Italy and Spain. The analysed material was cDNA or gDNA that came from T cells, B-cell-depleted T cells, or PBMCs.

In the original workflow: The authors estimated nucleated cell counts from reference gene primer amplification. Using immunoSEQ multiplex PCR, the repertoire was profiled, and TCRdb retains in-frame clones only, with some absent. V and J calls and clone size are as listed in that table; D and trimming were resolved from the DNA. This table holds hundreds of thousands of clones, approximately 84% found once. Germline assignment: CDR1 MGHRA and CDR2 YSYEKL. Trimming shortened V by 2 bases and J by 4 bases, and 17 bases separated the two germline ends. CDR3 length: 17 residues. This clone was seen once. The receptor was isolated from a man aged 45-65 years with acute or convalescent COVID-19. The gene calls are TRBV4-1 and TRBJ1-4; D unclear. Sequencing used peripheral blood. CDR3 DNA sequence: TGCGCCAGCAGCCAAAATGCGTTCGGGATTGGTAATGAAAAACTGTTTTTT. Its translation: CASSQNAFGIGNEKLFF.